The source of this T cell receptor beta chain is a study of shared clonotypes between healthy human individuals. Background on the study: Three plates were used per donor for CD4 naive, three for CD4 memory, two for CD8 naive and one for CD8 memory.

This clone turned up a few times. CD4+ cells were split into CD45RA+ naive and CD45RA-negative memory subsets. On sorted subsets, replicate PCRs used 150 to 250 ng DNA, or about 33,000 T cell genomes. Assay used: immunoSEQ multiplex PCR; TCRdb lists only in-frame clones, some missing. The sample has some 1 million clones, about 75% seen once. The CDR3 consists of 13 residues. Germline CDR1 and CDR2: MGHRA and YSYEKL. Trimming removed 5 bases from V and 4 bases from J; junction bases left unmatched: 2. Sequenced material: memory CD4+ T cells sorted from blood. The subset denotes: CD45RA-negative fraction. The V and J genes are TRBV4-1 and TRBJ1-3, with TRBD1 matching 7 bases. The clonotype comes from a man younger than 35 in good health. The CDR3: CASSRGLGNTIYF. The CDR3 DNA reads as TGCGCCAGCAGCAGGGGGCTGGGAAACACCATATATTTT.